This T cell receptor (beta chain) was retrieved from a study of spatial heterogeneity in lung cancer. Study overall: There were, on average, more than nine raw-read appearances for each unique TCR and UMI combination. General study points: Tumor mutation count correlated with how many alpha and beta TCRs expanded intratumorally.

TCRdb itself ran the 5' RACE reads through MiXCR, one entry per CDR3 protein. The repertoire includes over 200 distinct CDR3 sequences, approximately 90% of them detected once, and 40% sits in the top ten. The sample holds a few counts of this clonotype. Its antigen is as yet unknown. This beta chain is a stray sequence in a library constructed for alpha chains; its clone size is not meaningful. This sample's time point: sample taken at primary tumor resection. A total of more than 65 untreated early-stage non-small cell lung cancer patients served as donors. This receptor was taken from a female donor with early-stage non-small cell lung cancer. Sequencing used lung tumor tissue, obtained at surgery.

In DNA form, the CDR3 reads TGTGCCTGGAGTATAATGAGTAACGAGCAGTACTTC. It encodes CAWSIMSNEQYF. The chain carries TRBV30 and TRBJ2-7; unclear D gene. Germline CDR1 and CDR2: GTSNPN and SVGIG (reference sequence). The V end was cut by 2 bases, the J end by 5 bases, with 10 bases between. The CDR3 is made up of 12 amino acids. The full variable domain, rest sourced from reference TRBV30 and TRBJ2-7, is SQTIHQWPATLVQPVGSPLSLECTVEGTSNPNLYWYRQAAGRGLQLLFYSVGIGQISSEVPQNLSASRPQDRQFILSSKKLLLSDSGFYLCAWSIMSNEQYFGPGTRLTVT.